This T cell receptor beta chain was sequenced for a study of blood T cell repertoires in COVID-19. Looking at the study overall: COVID-19 samples collected from the United States, Italy and Spain covered acute and convalescent phases.

Germline CDR1 and CDR2: SEHNR and FQNEAQ (reference sequence). There are 15 residues in the CDR3. J was trimmed by 2 bases and V by 2 bases; bases with no gene match: 5. In the source study's methods: Amplification with reference gene primers provided the estimates of nucleated cell counts. TCRdb's copy holds only in-frame clones and misses some; the assay was immunoSEQ multiplex PCR. V, J and clone size are taken as reported in that table, and D and trimming were inferred from the DNA itself. Seen here are under 45,000 clones, roughly 90% observed once, and the top ten hold about 39%. The V gene is TRBV7-9, the J gene TRBJ2-7, with 8 bases fitting TRBD1. This receptor was taken from a man aged 55 to 69 with active or convalescent COVID-19. The material sequenced was peripheral blood. The CDR3 reads CASSLKGQEAYEQYF. DNA of the CDR3: TGTGCCAGCAGCTTAAAGGGACAGGAGGCCTACGAGCAGTACTTC.